The 14 T cell receptor beta chains in this list originate from one sample, sequenced in a study of T cell responses to AZD1222 COVID-19 vaccine. Assay: immunoSEQ multiplex PCR; the TCRdb copy retains only in-frame clones and omits some. The data hold roughly 75,000 clones, with 80% to 90% observed a single time. The sequenced sample was peripheral blood, obtained 28 days after the second AZD1222 dose. The receptors come from an adult who received the AZD1222 COVID-19 vaccine.

The V gene is TRBV6-5, the J gene TRBJ2-3, with TRBD1 matching 7 bases. The V and J ends lost 11 bases and 2 bases, in that order; junction bases with no gene match: 13. CDR3 length: 15 residues. Germline V gene lookup returns CDR1 MNHEY and CDR2 SVGAGI. DNA of the CDR3: TGTGCCGGCACCCCCGGGACAGATCCCACAGATACGCAGTATTTT. The encoded protein is CAGTPGTDPTDTQYF.

This clone appeared a single time. CDR3 residues: CASRFGLTGGADNEQFF. CDR3 nucleotide sequence: TGTGCCAGTAGATTCGGTCTGACAGGGGGCGCGGACAATGAGCAGTTCTTC. V usage is TRBV19 and J usage is TRBJ2-1; 10 bases are shared with TRBD1. The trim removed 6 bases at V and 5 bases at J, leaving 13 bases unmatched. The germline V gene encodes CDR1 LNHDA and CDR2 SQIVND (reference sequence). The CDR3 totals 17 residues.

The count of this clone is one. The V call is TRBV3-1 (or the pseudogene TRBV3-2), the J call TRBJ2-1, with 14 bases aligning to TRBD2. CDR3 length: 18 amino acids. Germline trimming cut 2 bases from V and 3 bases from J; bases unmatched to any gene: 6. The V gene's germline CDR1 is LGHDT and CDR2 YNNKEL (reference sequence). DNA for the CDR3: TGTGCCAGCAGCCAAATTGGGACTAGCGGGGGCCACTACAATGAGCAGTTCTTC. It encodes CASSQIGTSGGHYNEQFF.

The chain joins TRBV9 to TRBJ1-5, with TRBD1 matching 7 bases. Trimming took 5 bases from V and 4 from J; bases not matched to a gene: 18. This CDR3 spans 18 amino acids. Germline V gene data show CDR1 as SGDLS and CDR2 as YYNGEE. DNA of the CDR3: TGTGCCAGCAGTACAAAAAACCGTGGAGGGGGCTTTAATCAGCCCCAGCATTTT. It is translated as CASSTKNRGGGFNQPQHF.

This clone appeared a few times. The rearrangement links TRBV7-2 to TRBJ1-1, with 8 bases identical to TRBD1. With 5 bases clipped from V and 4 bases from J, the junction kept 12 bases outside the gene matches. Germline V gene sequence: CDR1 SGHTA, CDR2 FQGNSA. The CDR3 runs to 16 residues. Written as DNA, the CDR3 is TGTGCCAGCAGCCTGAATTCAGGGGGCGTGGGCACTGAAGCTTTCTTT. Its protein product is CASSLNSGGVGTEAFF. The full variable domain, its missing parts supplied by reference TRBV7-2 and TRBJ1-1, is GAGVSQSPSNKVTEKGKDVELRCDPISGHTALYWYRQSLGQGLEFLIYFQGNSAPDKSGLPSDRFSAERTGGSVSTLTIQRTQQEDSAVYLCASSLNSGGVGTEAFFGQGTRLTVV.

The chain joins TRBV5-1 to TRBJ2-3; D might be TRBD2 (6 bases). CDR3 length: 16 residues. Trimming took 2 bases from V and 5 from J, leaving 18 bases between them. Germline CDR1 reads SGHRS; CDR2 reads YFSETQ. The CDR3 region is CASSFGALAGIDTQYF. As DNA, the CDR3 is TGCGCCAGCAGCTTTGGCGCTTTGGCGGGGATAGATACGCAGTATTTT.

The chain is built from TRBV18 and TRBJ1-3; unclear D gene. Trimming took off 1 base at V and 0 bases at J, with 10 bases between the two ends. Germline V gene data show CDR1 as KGHSH and CDR2 as LQKENI. The CDR3 has 16 amino acids. The CDR3 sequence is CASSPQGAGSGNTIYF. DNA for the CDR3: TGTGCCAGCTCACCACAGGGAGCCGGCTCTGGAAACACCATATATTTT.

The genes are TRBV11-2 and TRBJ2-2; the D is unclear. From germline, CDR1 is SGHAT and CDR2 FQNNGV. V shed 1 base and J shed 4 bases, with 4 bases lying between them. The length of the CDR3 is 13 residues. The CDR3 DNA follows: TGTGCCAGCAGCTTAGGACCCACCGGGGAGCTGTTTTTT. Encoded protein: CASSLGPTGELFF.

CDR3 bases: TGTGCCAGCAGCTTAGGGCGGTACAATGAGCAGTTCTTC. Translating it yields CASSLGRYNEQFF. V gene TRBV11-3 combines with J gene TRBJ2-1; D is unresolved. CDR1 is SGHNT and CDR2 is YENEEA in the germline V gene. This CDR3 is built from 13 residues. V shed 1 base and J shed 4 bases, with 5 bases lying between them.

V and J are TRBV10-3 and TRBJ2-1, with 11 bases matching TRBD1. Germline V gene data show CDR1 as ENHRY and CDR2 as SYGVKD. V shed 6 bases and J 12 bases; nucleotides not matched to a gene: 4. The CDR3 contains 12 residues. The CDR3 bases are TGTGCCATCAGCCGGGACAGGGGGTGGCAGTTCTTC. It codes for CAISRDRGWQFF.

The rearrangement uses TRBV18 and TRBJ1-5; D unresolved. Germline loops: CDR1 KGHSH, CDR2 LQKENI. This CDR3 region has 15 residues. V was trimmed by 1 base and J by 3 bases, leaving 10 bases between them. DNA of the CDR3: TGTGCCAGCTCACCACGGGCAGACAACAATCAGCCCCAGCATTTT. Translated: CASSPRADNNQPQHF.

DNA for the CDR3: TGCGCCAGCAGCTTGCGACAGGGTGGGACCCAGTACTTC. Translated, it gives CASSLRQGGTQYF. The chain uses TRBV5-1 and TRBJ2-5, with 7 bases fitting TRBD1. The CDR3 extends over 13 amino acids. J was trimmed by 7 bases and V by 1 base; bases with no gene match: 4. CDR1 SGHRS and CDR2 YFSETQ come from the germline V gene.

Written as DNA, the CDR3 is TGCAGCGTACCATTGGGGGACTATGGCTACACCTTC. Translated: CSVPLGDYGYTF. The genes are TRBV29-1 and TRBJ1-2; maybe TRBD1 (5 bases). The ends were cut back, 6 bases at V and 3 bases at J, with 11 bases in the middle. This CDR3 is 12 amino acids long. The germline V gene encodes CDR1 SQVTM and CDR2 ANQGSEA.

V and J are TRBV6-5 and TRBJ1-5; 7 bases match TRBD1. After removal of 6 bases from V and 5 bases from J, the junction contained 7 bases not matched to a gene. Per the germline V gene, CDR1 is MNHEY and CDR2 is SVGAGI. The CDR3 has 14 amino acids. CDR3 coding DNA: TGTGCCAGCAGGAAGACAGGGATTGATCAGCCCCAGCATTTT. This encodes CASRKTGIDQPQHF.